The T cell receptor beta chain under discussion was sequenced for a study of T cells after yellow fever vaccination. The wider study: Those fractions that held only low numbers of cells were prepared using the SMART-Seq v4 Ultra Low Input RNA kit.

The study's findings and limits: The booster response re-showed most primary clones: approximately 97% CD4, about 89% CD8.

Template switching with 5'RACE generated the TCR cDNA and added a universal primer site and UMIs. TCRdb re-derived calls from the 5' RACE reads in MiXCR, one entry per CDR3 protein. Here the sample spans 200,000 to 300,000 distinct CDR3 sequences, roughly 6.8% being singletons. Turning to this clonotype: The antigen remains unidentified.

This clonotype originated in a man younger than 45 who received the YFV17D yellow fever vaccine. Sequencing used CD4+ T cells sorted from PBMCs, obtained on the day of the yellow fever booster vaccination.

The CDR3 spells CASSSIKAGIQGTGELFF. For the CDR3, the DNA is TGTGCCAGCAGCTCCATAAAGGCCGGGATTCAGGGGACCGGGGAGCTGTTTTTT. This chain links TRBV11-1 with TRBJ2-2, with a possible D match to TRBD1 (6 bases). The CDR3 sequence is 18 residues long. Germline assignment: CDR1 SGHAT and CDR2 FQDESV (reference sequence). V was pared by 4 bases and J by 5 bases, with 23 bases between.